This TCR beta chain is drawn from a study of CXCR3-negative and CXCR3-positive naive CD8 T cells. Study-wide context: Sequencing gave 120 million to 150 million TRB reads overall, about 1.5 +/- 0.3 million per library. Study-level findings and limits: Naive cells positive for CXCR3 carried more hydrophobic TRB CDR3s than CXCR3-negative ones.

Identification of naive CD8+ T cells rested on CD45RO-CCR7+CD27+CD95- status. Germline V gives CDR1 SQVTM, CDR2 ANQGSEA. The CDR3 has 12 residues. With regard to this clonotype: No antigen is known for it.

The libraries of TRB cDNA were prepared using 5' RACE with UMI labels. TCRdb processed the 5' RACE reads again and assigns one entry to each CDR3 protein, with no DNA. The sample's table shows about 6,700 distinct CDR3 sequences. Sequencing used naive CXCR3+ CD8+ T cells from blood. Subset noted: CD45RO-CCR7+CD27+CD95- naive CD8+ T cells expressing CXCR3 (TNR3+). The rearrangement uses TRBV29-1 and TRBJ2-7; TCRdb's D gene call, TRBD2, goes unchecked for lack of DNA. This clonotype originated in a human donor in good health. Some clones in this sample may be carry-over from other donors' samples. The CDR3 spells CSVGREGYEQYF.